The TCR beta chain under discussion was sequenced for a study of T cells in Graves' hyperthyroidism and ophthalmopathy. Study outcomes and limitations: Stable hyperthyroidism was separated from ophthalmopathy by a model based on 13 V-J features. Blood shared most expanded thyroid clonotypes above 0.001.

Amplified TCR beta CDR3 regions derived from RNA transcripts. The TCR CDR3 was amplified in a first-round RT-PCR using the HTBI primer set. A single record per CDR3 protein comes from TCRdb applying MiXCR to the multiplex PCR reads. The sample holds more than 500,000 distinct CDR3 sequences, about 43% seen once. Turning to this clonotype: Its antigen remains unidentified.

Uncontrolled infection, other autoimmune disease, pregnancy or lactation led to exclusion. The sequence came from an adult woman with Graves' disease, either hyperthyroidism or ophthalmopathy (not recorded which). Sequenced input: peripheral blood or thyroid tissue (not recorded which).

This CDR3 is CASSSQNYYEQYF. CDR3 nucleotides: TGTGCCAGCAGTTCACAGAACTACTACGAGCAGTACTTC. The chain carries TRBV7-9 and TRBJ2-7; the D is unclear. CDR3 length: 13 amino acids. CDR1 is SEHNR and CDR2 is FQNEAQ in the germline V gene (reference sequence). V lost 6 bases and J lost 3, with 12 bases in between.